The 25 T cell receptor beta chains reported below all come from one sample, sequenced in a study of neurological immune-mediated disorders. TCRdb ran MiXCR on the 5' RACE reads and lists one entry per CDR3 protein. The sample lists 84,000 or so distinct CDR3 sequences; roughly an eighth were seen once. Time point of the sample: longitudinal time-point 2. The sequenced sample consisted of PBMCs. Receptors originate from a female donor with HTLV-1-associated myelopathy (HAM/TSP).

This clonotype was seen ten or more times. The J gene is TRBJ1-1, the V gene TRBV2, with D possibly matching TRBD1 (6 bases). The V gene's germline CDR1 is SNHLY and CDR2 FYNNEI. This CDR3 has 13 amino acids. V gave up 6 bases and J gave up 4 bases, with 12 bases separating them. CDR3 protein: CASRDSYSTEAFF. CDR3 DNA sequence: TGTGCCAGCAGGGACAGCTATTCCACTGAAGCTTTCTTT.

This clonotype occurred many times. The J gene is TRBJ2-3, the V gene TRBV10-3, with D perhaps matching TRBD1 (5 bases). Deletions cut 6 bases from V and 2 bases from J, with 9 bases between. Germline CDR1 and CDR2: ENHRY and SYGVKD. The length of the CDR3 is 13 residues. The CDR3 spells CAISAGHTDTQYF. The CDR3 nucleotides read TGTGCCATCAGCGCCGGACACACAGATACGCAGTATTTT.

This clonotype appeared many times. The chain uses TRBV5-1 and TRBJ1-5, with D hard to call. The CDR3 is 14 amino acids. Germline V gene sequence: CDR1 SGHRS, CDR2 YFSETQ. The V end was cut by 0 bases, the J end by 7 bases, with 11 bases between. CDR3 residues: CASSLDPEGQPQHF. The CDR3 bases are TGCGCCAGCAGCTTGGATCCGGAGGGCCAGCCCCAGCATTTT.

In this sample, this clonotype turned up many times. The rearrangement uses TRBV5-1 and TRBJ1-2, with D unclear. The V end lost 0 bases, the J end lost 0 bases, and 6 bases lay between the germline ends. Germline CDR1 reads SGHRS; CDR2 reads YFSETQ. The CDR3 has 14 amino acids. CDR3 nucleotides: TGCGCCAGCAGCTTGGAAGGAACTAACTATGGCTACACCTTC. This translates into CASSLEGTNYGYTF. The variable domain in full, with the rest retrieved from reference TRBV5-1 and TRBJ1-2, is KAGVTQTPRYLIKTRGQQVTLSCSPISGHRSVSWYQQTPGQGLQFLFEYFSETQRNKGNFPGRFSGRQFSNSRSEMNVSTLELGDSALYLCASSLEGTNYGYTFGSGTRLTVV.

The chain joins TRBV30 to TRBJ1-1; no reliable D call. The CDR3 loop spans 13 amino acids. V was clipped by 0 bases and J by 1 base, with 6 bases between them. The V gene's germline CDR1 is GTSNPN and CDR2 SVGIG (reference sequence). CDR3 bases: TGTGCCTGGAGTGTTGACCGGAACACTGAAGCTTTCTTT. As protein: CAWSVDRNTEAFF.

There are many counts of this clonotype. This rearrangement joins TRBV24-1 to TRBJ2-1; D is undetermined. In germline, CDR1 is KGHDR, CDR2 SFDVKD. The CDR3 covers 12 residues. The V gene lost 3 bases and the J gene lost 13 bases, with 12 bases spanning the gap. CDR3 sequence (DNA): TGTGCCACCAGTGATCTAGGGAAGGATCAGTTCTTC. It translates to CATSDLGKDQFF.

At least ten counts were recorded for this clonotype. This chain joins TRBV7-2 and TRBJ2-3; D remains unclear. CDR1 SGHTA and CDR2 FQGNSA come from the germline V gene. The V and J ends lost 3 bases and 8 bases respectively, with 6 bases between them. CDR3 length equals 11 residues. Here the CDR3 reads CASSLIGTQYF. The CDR3 DNA reads TGTGCCAGCAGCTTGATAGGTACGCAGTATTTT.

This clonotype has at least ten counts. V and J are TRBV5-1 and TRBJ1-1, with D maybe TRBD1 (5 bases). Germline lookup yields CDR1 SGHRS and CDR2 YFSETQ. This CDR3 is 16 amino acids long. V gave up 4 bases and J gave up 1 base, with 17 bases separating them. For the CDR3, the DNA is TGCGCCAGCAGCCAACGCGGGGGACGGGCGAACACTGAAGCTTTCTTT. Amino acids: CASSQRGGRANTEAFF.

This clonotype was recorded many times. This rearrangement joins TRBV6-2 or TRBV6-3 to TRBJ2-3; 7 bases align to TRBD1. The germline gives CDR1 MNHEY, CDR2 SVGEGT. This CDR3 is 14 amino acids long. The V segment lost 4 bases and the J segment 4 bases; nucleotides outside the gene matches: 5. CDR3 coding DNA: TGTGCCAGCAGTTTAGGGGGCTTCGCAGATACGCAGTATTTT. Translating gives CASSLGGFADTQYF.

This clonotype occurred once. The gene calls are TRBV6-5 and TRBJ1-5; 9 nucleotides agree with TRBD1. V dropped 2 bases and J dropped 3; count of bases not matched to a gene: 5. The CDR3 is 16 residues long. Germline assignment: CDR1 MNHEY and CDR2 SVGAGI. This CDR3 reads CASSYAGTGPNQPQHF. In DNA, the CDR3 is TGTGCCAGCAGTTACGCGGGGACAGGGCCCAATCAGCCCCAGCATTTT.

The rearrangement links TRBV20-1 to TRBJ2-1, with D perhaps TRBD2 (6 bases). Germline CDR1 reads DFQATT; CDR2 reads SNEGSKA (reference sequence). The CDR3 is 15 residues long. Trimming removed 7 bases at V and 2 bases at J, with 18 bases between. The CDR3 here is CSGRGGAQTYNEQFF. Here the CDR3 DNA reads TGCAGTGGGCGAGGCGGGGCTCAAACCTACAATGAGCAGTTCTTC.

This clonotype was counted ten times or more. This chain links TRBV4-3 with TRBJ1-2, with TRBD1 as a possible D gene (6 bases). The CDR3 spans 15 residues. Looked up from germline, CDR1 is LGHNA and CDR2 is YSLEER. Between the trimmed V and J ends, which lost 1 base and 0 bases, there was a span of 9 bases. In nucleotides, the CDR3 is TGCGCCAGCAGCCAAGGACAGGCAGCTAACTATGGCTACACCTTC. Protein: CASSQGQAANYGYTF.

This clonotype came up many times. This chain joins TRBV5-6 and TRBJ2-7, with unresolved D. V gave up 4 bases and J gave up 1 base, with 6 bases separating them. Germline V gene data show CDR1 as SGHDT and CDR2 as YYEEEE. The CDR3 sequence is 12 residues long. CDR3 loop: CASSLPSYEQYF. The CDR3 DNA sequence: TGTGCCAGCAGCCTTCCGTCCTACGAGCAGTACTTC.

To note about this clonotype: A read error is likely, as this CDR3 ends without the conserved phenylalanine or tryptophan. The V call is TRBV7-9, the J call TRBJ1-2, with 8 bases aligning to TRBD1. V was clipped by 3 bases and J by 6 bases; unmatched bases: 9. This CDR3 has 15 amino acids. Germline V gives CDR1 SEHNR, CDR2 FQNEAQ (reference sequence). CDR3 DNA sequence: TGTGCCAGCAGCTTGACAGACAGGGGTGAGAATGGCTACACCTAC. Translated: CASSLTDRGENGYTY.

This clonotype showed up many times. The chain is built from TRBV5-1 and TRBJ1-3, with 10 bases lining up with TRBD1. The germline V gene has CDR1 SGHRS and CDR2 YFSETQ. Trimming removed 3 bases from V and 9 bases from J; junction bases left unmatched: 9. This CDR3 is 15 amino acids long. CDR3 residues: CASSSRDRGRGTIYF. For the CDR3, the DNA is TGCGCCAGCAGCTCCCGGGACAGGGGAAGGGGCACCATATATTTT.

This clonotype was detected many times. This rearrangement joins TRBV11-2 to TRBJ2-7; 8 nucleotides match TRBD1. Germline V gives CDR1 SGHAT, CDR2 FQNNGV. There are 14 residues in the CDR3. The ends lost 3 bases at V and 5 bases at J; junction bases unmatched: 6. CDR3 amino acids: CASSLVRGHDEQYF. The CDR3 DNA is TGTGCCAGCAGCTTGGTCAGGGGGCACGACGAGCAGTACTTC.

In this sample, this clonotype turned up many times. A junction end diverges from the germline sequence, so it may reflect a read error. The chain combines TRBV9 with TRBJ1-2, with a tentative D call TRBD1 (5 bases). The CDR3 is 14 amino acids. In germline, CDR1 is SGDLS, CDR2 YYNGEE. The CDR3 nucleotides are TGTGCCAACAGCGGGTACGGGACGGCGGGGGGCTACACCTTC. Protein product: CANSGYGTAGGYTF.

This clonotype appeared many times. This sequence joins TRBV9 and TRBJ2-3; no clear D. Trimming left V 0 bases short and J 1 base short, with 6 bases between. The CDR3 consists of 14 residues. Germline loops: CDR1 SGDLS, CDR2 YYNGEE. The CDR3 here is CASSVVPGTDTQYF. The CDR3 nucleotides are TGTGCCAGCAGCGTAGTCCCTGGCACAGATACGCAGTATTTT.

This clonotype has ten or more counts. The CDR3 reads CASSLVWWQETQYF. The CDR3, as DNA: TGTGCCAGCAGCTTGGTCTGGTGGCAGGAGACCCAGTACTTC. The genes are TRBV5-5 and TRBJ2-5, with D unresolved. Germline V gives CDR1 SGHKS, CDR2 YYEKEE (reference sequence). The CDR3 has 14 residues. Trimming stripped 0 bases from V and 5 bases from J, with 11 bases between.

The J gene is TRBJ1-1, the V gene TRBV12-3 or TRBV12-4; D is ambiguous. V lost 10 bases and J lost 7, with 13 bases in between. CDR3 length equals 11 residues. This CDR3 reads CAKSETGEAFF. The CDR3, as DNA: TGTGCCAAAAGCGAGACCGGTGAAGCTTTCTTT.

This clonotype was observed many times. V is TRBV20-1 and J is TRBJ1-5; D may be TRBD1 (5 bases). CDR3 length: 13 residues. Trimming pared 3 bases from V and 5 bases from J, leaving 11 bases between. Germline V gene data show CDR1 as DFQATT and CDR2 as SNEGSKA (reference sequence). Here the CDR3 reads CSASETADQPQHF. CDR3 coding DNA: TGCAGTGCTAGTGAGACAGCCGATCAGCCCCAGCATTTT.

The J gene is TRBJ2-7, the V gene TRBV4-1, with D possibly matching TRBD2 (6 bases). The CDR3 consists of 13 residues. Trimming took off 8 bases at V and 2 bases at J, with 13 bases between the two ends. Germline CDR1 MGHRA, CDR2 YSYEKL. CDR3 bases: TGCGCCAGCGCTTTGCGGGAAGCCTACGAGCAGTACTTC. This gives the protein CASALREAYEQYF.

This clonotype was seen ten or more times. The chain has TRBV5-1 and TRBJ2-3; 8 bases align to TRBD2. The V segment lost 5 bases and the J segment 0 bases; nucleotides outside the gene matches: 5. Per the germline V gene, CDR1 is SGHRS and CDR2 is YFSETQ. This CDR3 has 15 residues. CDR3 residues: CASRTGGASTDTQYF. CDR3 bases: TGCGCCAGCAGAACCGGGGGGGCCAGCACAGATACGCAGTATTTT.

The chain links TRBV20-1 to TRBJ1-2; maybe TRBD1 (6 bases). With 3 bases removed from V and 4 bases from J, the gap between germline ends came to 9 bases. This CDR3 spans 12 amino acids. Germline V gives CDR1 DFQATT, CDR2 SNEGSKA (reference sequence). CDR3 amino acids: CSARSGVYGYTF. The CDR3 DNA reads TGCAGTGCTAGGTCAGGGGTCTATGGCTACACCTTC.

This clonotype was counted many times. V and J are TRBV20-1 and TRBJ1-2; possibly TRBD1 for D (6 bases). This CDR3 region has 15 residues. The V end lost 0 bases, the J end lost 1 base, and 12 bases lay between the germline ends. Germline CDR1 reads DFQATT; CDR2 reads SNEGSKA (reference sequence). The CDR3 loop reads CSARDGRGDNYGYTF. The CDR3 DNA follows: TGCAGTGCTAGAGATGGCAGGGGTGATAACTATGGCTACACCTTC.